Listed below are T cell receptor beta chains from one sample, sequenced in a study of radiation and T cells in renal cell carcinoma. Generated by immunoSEQ multiplex PCR, the TCRdb table keeps only in-frame clones and is missing some. The sample yields 140,000 or so clones, about 88% seen once. The sequenced sample was blood, obtained from a patient whose treatment included radiotherapy and nephrectomy. All receptors derive from a woman aged 45-60 years with renal cell carcinoma. Each CDR3 is given with its conserved first and last residue. The D gene is left open where the match is weak. Size is stated for part of the rows, as once, few or many counts, or as a class when the clone is expanded.

>TRBD1|TRBJ2-5|TRBV25-1|-
CASRDRVTETQYF
TGTGCCAGCCGGGACAGGGTGACCGAGACCCAGTACTTC
>-|TRBJ2-5|TRBV4-3|-
CASSQATGETQYF
TGCGCCAGCAGCCAAGCTACAGGAGAGACCCAGTACTTC
>-|TRBJ1-1|TRBV6-5|-
CASSGDRKAFF
TGTGCCAGCAGTGGAGACAGGAAAGCTTTCTTT
>-|TRBJ2-1|TRBV14|-
CASSQVSGINEQFF
TGTGCCAGCAGCCAAGTATCCGGGATCAATGAGCAGTTCTTC
>TRBD1|TRBJ1-4|TRBV19|-
CASSVETYRGPSNEKLFF
TGTGCCAGTAGTGTGGAGACGTACAGGGGGCCTTCTAATGAAAAACTGTTTTTT
>TRBD1|TRBJ1-1|TRBV7-9|-
CASSLATGGYTEAFF
TGTGCCAGCAGCTTAGCTACAGGGGGTTACACTGAAGCTTTCTTT
>-|TRBJ2-5|TRBV5-6|-
CASSLAPQETQYF
TGTGCCAGCAGCTTGGCCCCCCAGGAGACCCAGTACTTC
>-|TRBJ1-2|TRBV6-5|-
CATHDSGIGGYTF
TGTGCCACCCACGATTCAGGGATTGGGGGCTACACCTTC
>-|TRBJ2-3|TRBV6-1|-
CASISRTDTQYF
TGTGCCAGCATATCTAGAACAGATACGCAGTATTTT
>-|TRBJ2-2|TRBV2|-
CASTPENTGELFF
TGTGCCAGCACCCCGGAGAACACCGGGGAGCTGTTTTTT
>TRBD1|TRBJ1-2|TRBV7-9|-
CASSSPGGVIYGYTF
TGTGCCAGCAGCTCCCCAGGGGGCGTTATCTATGGCTACACCTTC
>TRBD2|TRBJ2-2|TRBV5-1|-
CASRITGGPPGELFF
TGCGCCAGCAGGATTACGGGGGGGCCCCCCGGGGAGCTGTTTTTT
>-|TRBJ1-1|TRBV14|few
CASSQRRNTEAFF
TGTGCCAGCAGCCAGCGTCGGAACACTGAAGCTTTCTTT
>TRBD1|TRBJ1-2|TRBV15|-
CATSRDRGHYGYTF
TGTGCCACCAGCAGAGACAGGGGGCACTATGGCTACACCTTC
>-|TRBJ2-7|TRBV19|few
CASSKGGSGTPYEQYF
TGTGCCAGTAGTAAGGGGGGGTCAGGAACCCCCTACGAGCAGTACTTC
>-|TRBJ2-5|TRBV6-1|-
CASSEGGGRLPEETQYF
TGTGCCAGCAGTGAAGGAGGAGGAAGACTACCCGAAGAGACCCAGTACTTC
>-|TRBJ1-5|TRBV19|-
CASRETTGFSTQPQHF
TGTGCCAGCAGGGAAACTACAGGGTTTTCCACTCAGCCCCAGCATTTT
>-|TRBJ2-3|TRBV5-6|-
CASSSLPADTQYF
TGTGCCAGCAGCTCCCTCCCCGCAGATACGCAGTATTTT
>-|TRBJ1-4|TRBV7-9|-
CASSLVQISEKLFF
TGTGCCAGCAGCTTAGTCCAAATCAGTGAAAAACTGTTTTTT
>TRBD1|TRBJ2-2|TRBV15|-
CATSSAGGRGTGELFF
TGTGCCACCAGCAGCGCAGGGGGCAGAGGAACCGGGGAGCTGTTTTTT
>-|TRBJ2-7|TRBV7-3|-
CASSLTGGGYEQYF
TGTGCCAGCAGCTTAACTGGGGGTGGCTACGAGCAGTACTTC
>TRBD1|TRBJ1-6|TRBV4-3|-
CASSPGQGNSPLHF
TGCGCCAGCAGCCCGGGACAGGGAAATTCACCCCTCCACTTT
>-|TRBJ1-5|TRBV5-8|-
CASSLEGRAGSNQPQHF
TGTGCCAGCAGCTTGGAAGGAAGAGCAGGGAGCAATCAGCCCCAGCATTTT
>-|TRBJ1-3|TRBV5-4|-
CASSLAVGAGNTIYF
TGTGCCAGCAGCTTGGCCGTGGGGGCTGGAAACACCATATATTTT
>-|TRBJ1-3|TRBV7-2|-
CASSLVRGAWGNTIYF
TGTGCCAGCAGCTTAGTACGGGGGGCGTGGGGAAACACCATATATTTT
>-|TRBJ1-6|TRBV7-2|-
CASSRGSSYNSPLHF
TGTGCCAGCAGCCGGGGGAGCTCCTATAATTCACCCCTCCACTTT
>-|TRBJ1-6|TRBV7-9|few
CASSFPGPNSPLHF
TGTGCCAGCAGCTTCCCAGGGCCTAATTCACCCCTCCACTTT
>-|TRBJ1-6|TRBV25-1|-
CASSEDGTSPLHF
TGTGCCAGCAGTGAGGACGGAACTTCACCCCTCCACTTT
>TRBD2|TRBJ2-7|TRBV5-1|once
CASSWTGRGGYEQYF
TGCGCCAGCAGCTGGACGGGGCGGGGAGGGTACGAGCAGTACTTC
>-|TRBJ1-1|TRBV7-9|-
CASSPQGPEAFF
TGTGCCAGCAGCCCACAGGGTCCTGAAGCTTTCTTT
>-|TRBJ2-2|TRBV7-9|few
CASSLKTGELFF
TGTGCCAGCAGCTTGAAGACCGGGGAGCTGTTTTTT
>-|TRBJ1-4|TRBV2|-
CASSTKGNVNEKLFF
TGTGCCAGCAGTACAAAGGGCAACGTAAATGAAAAACTGTTTTTT
>-|TRBJ1-6|TRBV10-2|-
CASTAQEESNSPLHF
TGCGCCAGCACTGCGCAAGAAGAGAGTAATTCACCCCTCCACTTT
>TRBD2|TRBJ2-2|TRBV29-1|-
CSVELAGSNTGELFF
TGCAGCGTGGAGCTAGCGGGCTCGAACACCGGGGAGCTGTTTTTT
>-|TRBJ1-1|TRBV29-1|-
CSVVRIINTEAFF
TGCAGCGTTGTTAGGATTATCAACACTGAAGCTTTCTTT
>TRBD1|TRBJ2-6|TRBV7-9|-
CASSWDRGKNSGANVLTF
TGTGCCAGCAGCTGGGACAGGGGAAAAAACTCTGGGGCCAACGTCCTGACTTTC
>-|TRBJ2-7|TRBV7-9|-
CASSLFGVNYEQYF
TGTGCCAGCAGCTTATTTGGCGTCAACTACGAGCAGTACTTC
>-|TRBJ2-5|TRBV7-3|-
CASSPGRGRETQYF
TGTGCCAGCAGCCCAGGACGTGGGCGAGAGACCCAGTACTTC
>TRBD1|TRBJ1-5|TRBV9|-
CASSTVGTDQPQHF
TGTGCCAGCAGCACAGTAGGGACAGATCAGCCCCAGCATTTT
>-|TRBJ1-1|TRBV6-1|-
CASSRGLNTEAFF
TGTGCCAGCAGCCGGGGCTTGAACACTGAAGCTTTCTTT
>-|TRBJ1-6|TRBV6-5|-
CASSGGWNSPLHF
TGTGCCAGCAGTGGGGGGTGGAATTCACCCCTCCACTTT
>-|TRBJ1-6|TRBV28|-
CASSLRPDANGVTLHF
TGTGCCAGCAGTTTAAGGCCGGACGCCAACGGGGTGACCCTCCACTTT
>-|TRBJ2-5|TRBV9|-
CASSVGPANQETQYF
TGTGCCAGCAGCGTAGGCCCAGCGAACCAAGAGACCCAGTACTTC
>TRBD1|TRBJ1-2|TRBV19|-
CATEQTGGGKNYGYTF
TGTGCCACCGAACAGACAGGGGGAGGCAAAAACTATGGCTACACCTTC
>-|TRBJ1-6|TRBV7-2|-
CATLNPGRYNSPLHF
TGTGCCACCTTGAACCCGGGACGTTATAATTCACCCCTCCACTTT
>-|TRBJ2-7|TRBV5-5|-
CASSSTTELTYEQYF
TGTGCCAGCAGCTCCACGACAGAACTAACCTACGAGCAGTACTTC
>TRBD1|TRBJ1-5|TRBV11-2|once
CASSFIGGAGQPQHF
TGTGCCAGCAGCTTTATAGGGGGCGCGGGTCAGCCCCAGCATTTT
>TRBD1|TRBJ1-2|TRBV7-9|-
CASSLTGGYGYTF
TGTGCCAGCAGCTTGACAGGGGGTTATGGCTACACCTTC
>-|TRBJ1-1|TRBV6-5|-
CASGGGRGTREAFF
TGTGCCAGCGGGGGGGGGAGAGGAACTCGTGAAGCTTTCTTT
>-|TRBJ1-1|TRBV7-3|-
CASSFQGGTEAFF
TGTGCCAGCAGCTTTCAGGGAGGCACTGAAGCTTTCTTT
>TRBD1|TRBJ1-3|TRBV4-1|-
CASTKGDRGGNTIYF
TGCGCCAGCACCAAGGGGGACAGGGGTGGAAACACCATATATTTT